This TCR beta chain originates from a study of T-cell reconstitution after alpha-beta-depleted transplantation in children. Comments on this clonotype: Its matching antigen is unknown. An end of the junction does not agree with germline; a read error may underlie this.

CDR3 size: 18 residues. It was with unique molecular identifiers that the TCRbeta library was prepared. Each CDR3 protein gets one entry after TCRdb re-called the PCR reads with MiXCR. The table includes approximately 350,000 distinct CDR3 sequences, 15% to 20% detected once. The study's findings and limits: Newly produced T cells mostly accounted for T-cell counts and diversity one year post-transplant. The study reportedly traced alpha-beta T cells about two months after transplant to several hundred expanded graft clones. After transplant, high TCRbeta diversity at day 60 in some patients arose from surviving recipient T cells and thymic progenitors.

Sequenced material: PBMCs, mostly from graft donor cells, taken 360 days after TCRalphabeta/CD19-depleted stem cell transplant. The receptor was isolated from a male patient aged 2 to 9 who had a stem cell transplant for acute lymphoblastic leukemia, so the T cells may come from the graft donor. The chain combines TRBV12-3 or TRBV12-4 with TRBJ2-1; 8 bases align to TRBD2. CDR3 sequence (DNA): TGTACCAGCAGTTTAGCGATCCGTGGCGGCGGGGGGCACAATGAGCAGTTCTTC. As protein: CTSSLAIRGGGGHNEQFF.